This TCR beta chain stems from a study of T cells in Graves' hyperthyroidism and ophthalmopathy. Study-level points and caveats: Most clonotypes expanded in thyroid above 0.001 were likewise present in blood.

RNA transcripts gave rise to amplified TCR beta CDR3 regions. Initially, a first-round RT-PCR of the TCR CDR3 employed the HTBI primer set. TCRdb re-derived calls from the multiplex PCR reads in MiXCR, one entry per CDR3 protein. Of hundreds of thousands of distinct CDR3 sequences in the sample, roughly 13% were seen once. This CDR3 is built from 12 residues. Per the germline V gene, CDR1 is MNHEY and CDR2 is SMNVEV (reference sequence). V lost 4 bases and J lost 9, with 10 bases in between. This clonotype has ten or more counts. Antigen: not known. The clonotype comes from a woman in her 30s with Graves' hyperthyroidism that later progressed to Graves' ophthalmopathy. This chain joins TRBV27 and TRBJ2-1; D gene unclear. Specimen: blood. The CDR3 loop is CASSWSGGEQFF. CDR3 DNA: TGTGCCAGCAGTTGGTCTGGTGGTGAGCAGTTCTTC.